The 4 T cell receptor beta chains presented below share a single source sample, sequenced in a study of control samples from healthy donors and cancer patients. TCRdb keeps only in-frame clones here, not all; method: immunoSEQ multiplex PCR. Here the sample spans around 100,000 clones, 87% being singletons. Source material: blood. The receptor set was obtained from a woman in her fifties or sixties in good health.

To note about this clone: One junction end disagrees with the germline gene, perhaps due to a read error. This sequence joins TRBV9 and TRBJ2-7; TRBD2 agrees at 8 bases. The CDR3 covers 15 residues. CDR1 is SGDLS, CDR2 YYNGEE, per germline. CDR3 sequence (DNA): TGTGCCAGCAGCGCTGTGGGCGGGAGGCGGGACCCTCTGGACTTC. This gives the protein CASSAVGGRRDPLDF.

The chain employs TRBV19 and TRBJ2-1, with 7 bases lining up with TRBD2. The CDR3 runs 15 residues. In germline, CDR1 is LNHDA, CDR2 SQIVND (reference sequence). V lost 3 bases to trimming and J lost 4 bases; unmatched junction nucleotides: 6. The DNA for the CDR3 is TGTGCCAGTAGTATCTTTGGGGGGGAATACAATGAGCAGTTCTTC. Translation gives CASSIFGGEYNEQFF.

Notes on this clone: This specimen includes other DNA sequences encoding the same CDR3. The chain combines TRBV19 with TRBJ2-7; TRBD1 agrees at 9 bases. Germline V gives CDR1 LNHDA, CDR2 SQIVND (reference sequence). There are 13 residues in the CDR3. With V trimmed by 7 bases and J by 4 bases, 5 bases remained unmatched. CDR3 in DNA: TGTGCCAGTAAAGGGACAGGGACGTACGAGCAGTACTTC. This codes for CASKGTGTYEQYF.

The V and J genes are TRBV18 and TRBJ2-7; 7 bases are shared with TRBD2. Trimming cost V 1 base and J 2 bases; bases outside gene matches: 5. The CDR3 has 15 residues. Germline V gene lookup returns CDR1 KGHSH and CDR2 LQKENI. In nucleotides, the CDR3 is TGTGCCAGCTCACCACTGGCGGGGGATGCCTACGAGCAGTACTTC. Its translation is CASSPLAGDAYEQYF.